One sample yielded the 4 T cell receptor beta chains listed below, sequenced in a study of cytomegalovirus exposure and HLA in healthy donors. A multiplex PCR was run with 60 Vbeta primers and 13 Jbeta primers. The method was immunoSEQ multiplex PCR; TCRdb's version includes in-frame clones alone and lacks a portion of them. The top ten clones hold around 7% of a sample with fewer than 150,000 clones, roughly 78% of them seen once. Sequences were obtained from PBMCs. Receptors were obtained from a man between 35 and 55 years old in good health and CMV-seropositive.

The genes are TRBV4-2 and TRBJ2-2; weak D call: TRBD1 (5 bases). This CDR3 is 12 amino acids long. V dropped 6 bases and J dropped 7 bases, with 9 bases sitting between them. CDR1 LGHNA and CDR2 YNFKEQ come from the germline V gene. The CDR3 DNA follows: TGTGCCAGCAGATTAAGGGGCGGGGAGCTGTTTTTT. This encodes CASRLRGGELFF.

This chain links TRBV27 with TRBJ2-5; D might be TRBD2 (6 bases). The DNA end lines up better with TRBJ2-7; the J call may be wrong. CDR1 is MNHEY, CDR2 SMNVEV, per germline (reference sequence). This CDR3 is 13 amino acids long. CDR3 DNA sequence: TGTGCCAGCAGCTTAATCGGCGGGGCCGAGCAGTACTTC. It is translated as CASSLIGGAEQYF.

The rearrangement joins TRBV10-3 to TRBJ2-2, with 7 bases aligning to TRBD2. V was pared by 2 bases and J by 7 bases, with 13 bases of the junction left unmatched. This CDR3 comprises 17 residues. Per germline, CDR1 ENHRY and CDR2 SYGVKD. Here the CDR3 reads CAISEAAGVNKGGELFF. The CDR3 DNA sequence: TGTGCCATCAGTGAGGCGGCGGGAGTTAACAAGGGCGGGGAGCTGTTTTTT.

The gene calls are TRBV6-5 and TRBJ1-6; D might be TRBD1 (6 bases). Trimming shortened V by 0 bases and J by 4 bases, and 10 bases separated the two germline ends. The germline V gene encodes CDR1 MNHEY and CDR2 SVGAGI. The CDR3 is made up of 16 amino acids. CDR3: CASSYSLGQYNSPLHF. The CDR3 coding sequence is TGTGCCAGCAGTTACTCCCTCGGACAGTATAATTCACCCCTCCACTTT.